A single sample gave rise to the 20 T cell receptor beta chains below, sequenced in a study of regulatory T cells in long-lasting Graves disease. As to time point: persistent/refractory GD, antithyroid drugs over 5 years with positive TRAb. Isolated PBMC RNA provided the starting material for the TCR library. In building TCR beta libraries, iRepertoire HTBI primers were used together with Arm-PCR of CDR3 regions. TCRdb reprocessed the multiplex PCR reads with MiXCR, giving one entry per CDR3 protein. The sample carries about 290,000 distinct CDR3 sequences, 22% recorded once. The material was peripheral blood mononuclear cells (PBMCs), obtained when the disease was refractory, from a patient treated with antithyroid drugs. These receptor sequences come from a female donor with Graves disease.

This clonotype was recorded many times. The V and J genes are TRBV20-1 and TRBJ1-1; no clear D gene. V lost 5 bases to trimming and J lost 1 base, with 8 bases between them. The CDR3 consists of 12 residues. Germline CDR1 and CDR2: DFQATT and SNEGSKA (reference sequence). The CDR3 sequence: CSAHPRNTEAFF. CDR3 nucleotides: TGCAGTGCTCACCCGAGGAACACTGAAGCTTTCTTT.

In this sample, this clonotype turned up many times. The chain recombines TRBV2 with TRBJ1-6, with D possibly being TRBD1 (5 bases). The CDR3 runs to 14 residues. The V end was cut by 2 bases, the J end by 12 bases, with 14 bases between. In germline, CDR1 is SNHLY, CDR2 FYNNEI. CDR3 in DNA: TGTGCCAGCAGTGAACAACGGGGCCCGATACCCCTCCACTTT. This translates into CASSEQRGPIPLHF.

The rearrangement joins TRBV27 to TRBJ2-7; 9 bases are shared with TRBD1. Germline V gene lookup returns CDR1 MNHEY and CDR2 SMNVEV (reference sequence). The CDR3 runs 14 residues. V lost 4 bases and J lost 3; bases outside the gene matches: 4. The CDR3 DNA is TGTGCCAGCAGTTACGGACAGGGGAGCTACGAGCAGTACTTC. Protein product: CASSYGQGSYEQYF.

The CDR3 sequence: CSAAVYIGDYEQYF. The DNA of the CDR3 is TGCAGTGCTGCAGTCTACATCGGCGACTACGAGCAGTACTTC. The genes are TRBV20-1 and TRBJ2-7, with D unclear. Germline loops: CDR1 DFQATT, CDR2 SNEGSKA (reference sequence). This CDR3 is built from 14 residues. Between the trimmed V and J ends, which lost 5 bases and 3 bases, there was a span of 17 bases.

This clonotype showed up many times. The chain uses TRBV18 and TRBJ2-7; 9 bases align to TRBD2. This CDR3 spans 14 amino acids. In germline, CDR1 is KGHSH, CDR2 LQKENI. The V segment lost 4 bases and the J segment 3 bases; nucleotides outside the gene matches: 4. The CDR3 reads CASSRLADYYEQYF. The CDR3 DNA reads TGTGCCAGCTCACGACTAGCGGACTACTACGAGCAGTACTTC.

The sample holds a few counts of this clonotype. The chain recombines TRBV9 with TRBJ1-1; perhaps TRBD1 as D (6 bases). V lost 3 bases to trimming and J lost 1 base, with 16 bases between them. The CDR3 contains 16 residues. The germline gives CDR1 SGDLS, CDR2 YYNGEE. This chain's CDR3 is CASSAIRQDENTEAFF. The CDR3, as DNA: TGTGCCAGCAGCGCTATTAGACAGGACGAGAACACTGAAGCTTTCTTT.

The sample holds a few counts of this clonotype. The chain uses TRBV10-3 and TRBJ1-4; 10 nucleotides line up with TRBD1. Germline values: CDR1 ENHRY, CDR2 SYGVKD. The ends lost 10 bases at V and 0 bases at J; junction bases unmatched: 2. The CDR3 is 14 residues long. CDR3: CATGQGATNEKLFF. DNA for the CDR3: TGTGCCACTGGACAGGGGGCAACTAATGAAAAACTGTTTTTT.

V usage is TRBV4-3 and J usage is TRBJ2-2; TRBD2 might be the D (5 bases). Germline-derived CDR1 and CDR2 are LGHNA and YSLEER. Between the trimmed V and J ends, which lost 1 base and 5 bases, there was a span of 8 bases. The CDR3 is 14 residues long. The CDR3 DNA reads as TGCGCCAGCAGCCAAGTCCGGGATACCGGGGAGCTGTTTTTT. The encoded protein is CASSQVRDTGELFF.

This clonotype was seen repeatedly, ten times or more. V is TRBV28 and J is TRBJ1-2; 7 nucleotides match TRBD1. J gave up 8 bases and V 6 bases, and 6 bases lay outside the gene matches. The CDR3 covers 12 residues. CDR1 and CDR2 from the germline V gene are MDHEN and SYDVKM. CDR3 nucleotide sequence: TGTGCCAGCAGACCTAACAGGGGCGGCTACACCTTC. It encodes CASRPNRGGYTF.

This rearrangement joins TRBV7-2 to TRBJ1-2; D call uncertain. The length of the CDR3 is 12 residues. V was pared by 1 base and J by 3 bases, with 3 bases between. Germline CDR1 SGHTA, CDR2 FQGNSA. The CDR3 sequence is CASSLVYYGYTF. Here the CDR3 DNA reads TGTGCCAGCAGCTTAGTCTACTATGGCTACACCTTC.

The CDR3 protein is CATSDFKGSNTGELFF. In DNA, the CDR3 is TGTGCCACCAGTGATTTTAAGGGATCGAACACCGGGGAGCTGTTTTTT. The rearrangement links TRBV24-1 to TRBJ2-2; D is ambiguous. The V gene lost 1 base and the J gene lost 0 bases, with 8 bases spanning the gap. The CDR3 runs to 16 residues. Germline V gene lookup returns CDR1 KGHDR and CDR2 SFDVKD.

The rearrangement links TRBV29-1 to TRBJ2-5; 8 nucleotides match TRBD2. After removal of 4 bases from V and 3 bases from J, the junction contained 1 base not matched to a gene. The CDR3 contains 12 residues. Looked up from germline, CDR1 is SQVTM and CDR2 is ANQGSEA. The DNA for the CDR3 is TGCAGCGTTGCCGGGGGGGAAGAGACCCAGTACTTC. Its translation: CSVAGGEETQYF.

This clonotype was observed many times. This sequence joins TRBV7-9 and TRBJ2-7; D unresolved. The CDR3 totals 12 residues. CDR1 is SEHNR and CDR2 is FQNEAQ in the germline V gene (reference sequence). Trimming took off 2 bases at V and 4 bases at J, with 6 bases between the two ends. The CDR3 spells CASSLTLYEQYF. The CDR3 DNA reads TGTGCCAGCAGCTTAACTTTATACGAGCAGTACTTC.

This clonotype was seen repeatedly, ten times or more. This rearrangement joins TRBV12-3 or TRBV12-4 to TRBJ2-5, with 7 bases lining up with TRBD2. J was trimmed by 0 bases and V by 5 bases; bases with no gene match: 6. CDR3 size: 15 residues. The CDR3: CASSRNGGNQETQYF. CDR3 coding DNA: TGTGCCAGCAGTAGAAACGGGGGGAACCAAGAGACCCAGTACTTC.

Remarks on this clonotype: Compared with germline, one end of the junction differs, possibly owing to a read error. This chain links TRBV24-1 with TRBJ2-3, with 8 nucleotides matching TRBD1. CDR1 is KGHDR and CDR2 is SFDVKD in the germline V gene. There are 16 residues in the CDR3. The CDR3 coding sequence is TGTGCCACCAGTGCCGGGACAGGCGTTGGCACGGATACGCAGTATTTT. This gives the protein CATSAGTGVGTDTQYF.

This clonotype was recorded at least ten times. The rearrangement uses TRBV28 and TRBJ1-1; 10 nucleotides align to TRBD1. This CDR3 has 18 residues. V shed 3 bases, J shed 7 bases, and the junction held 17 bases outside the gene matches. Germline V gene lookup returns CDR1 MDHEN and CDR2 SYDVKM. The CDR3 coding sequence is TGTGCCAGCAGTTTGGGACAGGGGCCCTCCCACGCACCCTATGAAGCTTTCTTT. Its protein is CASSLGQGPSHAPYEAFF.

This clonotype was detected only a few times. The chain couples TRBV20-1 to TRBJ1-2; 9 nucleotides agree with TRBD1. There are 14 residues in the CDR3. CDR1 DFQATT and CDR2 SNEGSKA come from the germline V gene (reference sequence). Trimming took 5 bases from V and 4 from J; bases not matched to a gene: 8. This CDR3 reads CSAEAGTGFYGYTF. As DNA, the CDR3 is TGCAGTGCTGAAGCCGGGACAGGGTTCTATGGCTACACCTTC.

This chain links TRBV20-1 with TRBJ2-5, with 10 nucleotides matching TRBD2. V shed 3 bases and J 4 bases; nucleotides not matched to a gene: 8. Per germline, CDR1 DFQATT and CDR2 SNEGSKA (reference sequence). CDR3 length: 15 residues. The CDR3 DNA sequence: TGCAGTGCTAGGCGGCTAGCGGGAGACGGAGAGACCCAGTACTTC. Translation: CSARRLAGDGETQYF.

This clonotype was seen only a few times. The DNA of the CDR3 is TGTGCCACCAGCAGGGGGACAGCCTATCAGCCCCAGCATTTT. Its protein product is CATSRGTAYQPQHF. The chain combines TRBV15 with TRBJ1-5; 7 positions match TRBD1. Germline CDR1 and CDR2: LNHNV and YYDKDF (reference sequence). The junction had 4 bases not matched to a gene; V was cut back by 3 bases and J by 5 bases. The CDR3 has 14 amino acids. The variable domain in full, with the rest retrieved from reference TRBV15 and TRBJ1-5, is DAMVIQNPRYQVTQFGKPVTLSCSQTLNHNVMYWYQQKSSQAPKLLFHYYDKDFNNEADTPDNFQSRRPNTSFCFLDIRSPGLGDTAMYLCATSRGTAYQPQHFGDGTRLSIL.

In its sample, this clonotype was seen a few times. This chain joins TRBV2 and TRBJ1-3; 7 nucleotides line up with TRBD1. Germline V gene data show CDR1 as SNHLY and CDR2 as FYNNEI. Losses at the gene ends were 6 bases for V and 0 bases for J; bases not matched to a gene: 2. This CDR3 has 14 amino acids. As DNA, the CDR3 is TGTGCCAGCAGACAGGGGAGCTCTGGAAACACCATATATTTT. This gives the protein CASRQGSSGNTIYF.